These 16 T cell receptor beta chains came from one sample sequenced in a study of metastatic and nonmetastatic thyroid tumors. TCRdb re-analyzed the PCR reads using MiXCR. The sample holds roughly 14,000 clones, over 20% seen once. Among the patients, none had received any treatment before thyroid surgery. Sequences were obtained from tumor tissue. The receptors derive from a female donor with papillary thyroid cancer or a benign thyroid nodule (not recorded which). Some clones in this sample may be carry-over from other donors' samples.

The rearrangement links TRBV20-1 to TRBJ2-7, with D perhaps matching TRBD1 or TRBD2 (6 bases each). The CDR3 has 12 residues. Trimming left V 3 bases short and J 10 bases short, with 16 bases between. Germline CDR1 DFQATT, CDR2 SNEGSKA (reference sequence). CDR3 sequence: CSARRGDSFQYF. For the CDR3, the DNA is TGCAGTGCTAGGAGGGGGGACTCCTTTCAGTACTTC.

This clone showed up many times. The V gene is TRBV29-1, the J gene TRBJ2-1; the D is unclear. V was shortened by 5 bases and J by 7 bases, with 9 bases between the two germline ends. The germline V gene encodes CDR1 SQVTM and CDR2 ANQGSEA. The length of the CDR3 is 11 residues. The CDR3 bases are TGCAGCGTTCCGAGCTTGAATGAGCAGTTCTTC. This translates into CSVPSLNEQFF.

A remark on this clone: The junction differs from germline at one of its ends, possibly a read error. The V and J genes are TRBV6-1 and TRBJ1-5; D is unresolved. This CDR3 is 13 amino acids long. CDR1 is MNHNS and CDR2 is SASEGT in the germline V gene. The CDR3 region is CASRRHQAQPQQF. As DNA, the CDR3 is TGTGCCAGCCGGAGGCACCAGGCGCAGCCCCAGCAGTTT.

This clone was observed at least ten times. It may be a read error: a sequence one base away is much more abundant. The genes are TRBV28 and TRBJ2-7; TRBD1 matches 7 bases. Germline V gene data show CDR1 as MDHEN and CDR2 as SYDVKM. V dropped 6 bases and J dropped 2; count of bases not matched to a gene: 7. The length of the CDR3 is 14 residues. As DNA, the CDR3 is TGTGCCAGCAGCCCCCGGGGACAGACCTACGAGCAGTACTTC. As protein: CASSPRGQTYEQYF.

This chain joins TRBV7-6 and TRBJ2-1; 7 bases align to TRBD2. Germline CDR1 SGHVS, CDR2 FNYEAQ. The CDR3 has 12 amino acids. The trim removed 5 bases at V and 15 bases at J, leaving 10 bases unmatched. The CDR3 spells CASSLQRDRMFF. CDR3 bases: TGTGCCAGCAGCCTGCAGCGGGACCGGATGTTCTTC.

This clone is classed as medium-sized. J is TRBJ2-1 and V is TRBV6-2 or TRBV6-3, with 10 bases lining up with TRBD2. This CDR3 comprises 15 residues. V shed 4 bases, J shed 3 bases, and the junction held 3 bases outside the gene matches. The V gene's germline CDR1 is MNHEY and CDR2 SVGEGT. CDR3 residues: CASSSGTSDYNEQFF. The CDR3 nucleotides are TGTGCCAGCAGTTCCGGGACTAGCGACTACAATGAGCAGTTCTTC.

This clone was seen at least ten times. The CDR3 DNA reads as TGTGCCAGCAGTGGGGCGGGCGGTTCTGGGGCCAACGTCCTGACTTTC. Translated, it gives CASSGAGGSGANVLTF. This chain uses TRBV6-1 with TRBJ2-6, with D perhaps TRBD2 (5 bases). The V end was cut by 4 bases, the J end by 1 base, with 11 bases between. Germline values: CDR1 MNHNS, CDR2 SASEGT. The CDR3 covers 16 residues.

The chain recombines TRBV30 with TRBJ2-7, with D hard to call. Trimming left V 8 bases short and J 1 base short, with 18 bases between. The CDR3 is 14 amino acids. Germline-derived CDR1 and CDR2 are GTSNPN and SVGIG (reference sequence). The CDR3 loop is CATKKVGLSYEQYF. The CDR3 DNA is TGTGCCACCAAAAAAGTGGGTCTGTCCTACGAGCAGTACTTC.

The V call is TRBV6-1, the J call TRBJ2-7, with 12 nucleotides matching TRBD1. Germline lookup yields CDR1 MNHNS and CDR2 SASEGT. There are 14 residues in the CDR3. J lost 6 bases, V lost 5 bases, and 5 bases had no gene match. CDR3 sequence reads: CASSTGTGGAEQYF. CDR3 coding DNA: TGTGCCAGCAGTACCGGGACAGGGGGCGCCGAGCAGTACTTC.

In this sample, this clone is medium-sized. The chain links TRBV10-3 to TRBJ1-6, with D tentatively TRBD1 (5 bases). CDR3 length equals 13 residues. Germline V gene sequence: CDR1 ENHRY, CDR2 SYGVKD. V lost 11 bases and J lost 8, with 16 bases in between. Here the CDR3 reads CASRQNEDSPLHF. The CDR3 nucleotides are TGTGCCTCGAGACAGAATGAAGATTCACCCCTCCACTTT.

The sample holds a few counts of this clone. The genes are TRBV12-3 or TRBV12-4 and TRBJ2-2, with 8 bases identical to TRBD2. With V trimmed by 7 bases and J by 1 base, 11 bases remained unmatched. This CDR3 comprises 17 residues. The CDR3 region has the DNA TGTGCCAGCACCCCCGGGGGAGGGACTAGGAACACCGGGGAGCTGTTTTTT. This translates into CASTPGGGTRNTGELFF.

A remark on this clone: A much larger clonotype is one base distant, so this may be a read error. The chain is built from TRBV28 and TRBJ1-5; D unclear. V was cut by 9 bases and J by 10 bases, with 16 bases left in between. This CDR3 is 12 amino acids long. Germline V gene sequence: CDR1 MDHEN, CDR2 SYDVKM. DNA for the CDR3: TGTGCCAGTAACTCGGAACCAAGTCCCCAGCATTTT. It translates to CASNSEPSPQHF.

This clone was observed at least ten times. V is TRBV3-1 and J is TRBJ2-5; no definite D call. CDR1 and CDR2 from the germline V gene are LGHDT and YNNKEL (reference sequence). The CDR3 covers 11 residues. V was cut by 5 bases and J by 5 bases, with 6 bases left in between. The CDR3 DNA reads TGTGCCAGCAGCGTGGCGGAGACCCAGTACTTC. Translated, it gives CASSVAETQYF.

Ten or more counts support this clone. The chain combines TRBV28 with TRBJ1-5, with 8 bases identical to TRBD1. This CDR3 is built from 14 residues. Germline CDR1 is MDHEN and CDR2 is SYDVKM. V lost 7 bases and J lost 8; bases outside the gene matches: 10. In DNA form, the CDR3 reads TGTGCCAGCATGTCGGACAGGGAATATGAGCCCCAGCATTTT. Translating gives CASMSDREYEPQHF.

This clone appeared many times. The chain links TRBV19 to TRBJ2-1; 7 positions agree with TRBD1. CDR3 length: 15 residues. The V and J ends lost 4 bases and 4 bases, in that order; junction bases with no gene match: 7. Germline values: CDR1 LNHDA, CDR2 SQIVND (reference sequence). The CDR3 region is CASSSAGTAYNEQFF. The CDR3 DNA sequence: TGTGCCAGTAGTAGCGCCGGGACAGCATACAATGAGCAGTTCTTC.

The genes are TRBV11-2 and TRBJ2-7, with TRBD1 identical over 10 bases. The V gene end was trimmed by 2 bases and the J gene end by 4 bases; junction bases not matched to a gene: 8. Germline V CDR1 and CDR2: SGHAT, FQNNGV. The CDR3 extends over 16 amino acids. CDR3 protein: CASSLRPGTGVYEQYF. CDR3 coding DNA: TGTGCCAGCAGCTTAAGACCTGGGACAGGGGTATACGAGCAGTACTTC. The whole variable domain, filled in from reference TRBV11-2 and TRBJ2-7, reads EAGVAQSPRYKIIEKRQSVAFWCNPISGHATLYWYQQILGQGPKLLIQFQNNGVVDDSQLPKDRFSAERLKGVDSTLKIQPAKLEDSAVYLCASSLRPGTGVYEQYFGPGTRLTVT.